The source of this TCR beta chain is a study of T cells in Graves' hyperthyroidism and ophthalmopathy. Regarding the study as a whole: Before onset, ophthalmopathy was predicted by the model a median roughly 6.4 months earlier. Blood also carried most thyroid clonotypes expanded above 0.001. Patients with ophthalmopathy were separated from those with stable hyperthyroidism by a 13 V-J model.

Researchers barred patients who had uncontrolled infection, other autoimmune disease, pregnancy or lactation. Using RNA transcripts as the source, TCR beta CDR3 regions were amplified. Carried out on the TCR CDR3, a first-round RT-PCR used the HTBI primer set. TCRdb itself ran the multiplex PCR reads through MiXCR, one entry per CDR3 protein. The sample has around 620,000 distinct CDR3 sequences, around 15% seen once; the top ten hold less than 4.5%. Germline V gives CDR1 SGHTA, CDR2 FQGNSA. V dropped 1 base and J dropped 2 bases, with 7 bases sitting between them. This CDR3 contains 14 residues. Many counts were recorded for this clonotype. Its antigen is still unknown.

The V gene is TRBV7-2, the J gene TRBJ2-3; tentatively, D is TRBD2 (5 bases). This receptor was identified in a woman in her twenties or thirties with Graves' hyperthyroidism. What was sequenced was blood. This CDR3 is CASSLGGDTDTQYF. CDR3 in DNA: TGTGCCAGCAGCTTAGGGGGAGACACAGATACGCAGTATTTT.